Included here is one T cell receptor beta chain sequence, with context. Antigen unknown. This specimen comes from a study of T cell repertoires in cytomegalovirus infection. At the level of the study: Both CMV infection and a matching HLA type were indicated by public TCR beta signatures. Broader study findings: CMV carriers having the relevant HLA were flagged by cumulative public TCR beta family frequency.

Germline assignment: CDR1 MNHEY and CDR2 SVGAGI. This CDR3 is 14 amino acids long. V lost 0 bases and J lost 4, with 9 bases in between. TCRdb re-derived calls from the reads in MiXCR, one entry per CDR3 protein. The sample lists 80,000 to 90,000 distinct CDR3 sequences; approximately 45% were seen once. The sample consisted of CD8+ T cells from cultured PBMCs, taken from culture after CMV antigen stimulation. This clonotype was sampled from a human donor in good health (CMV status not recorded). Some clones in this sample may be carry-over from other donors' samples. V is TRBV6-5 and J is TRBJ1-2; TRBD1 might be the D (5 bases). The CDR3 nucleotides read TGTGCCAGCAGTTACTCCGACAGCGGCTATGGCTACACCTTC. Amino acid sequence: CASSYSDSGYGYTF.